This TCR beta chain was profiled in a study of blood T cell repertoires in COVID-19. In the original workflow: Cell counts per sample came from amplifying reference gene primers. The data were produced by immunoSEQ multiplex PCR, yet TCRdb's version contains in-frame clones alone and is incomplete. D and trimming come from the DNA, and the V and J calls and clone size come from that table. The top ten hold approximately 8% of the sample, which has some 490,000 clones, more than 85% seen once. The cohort comprised adults aged roughly 18 to 95 years residing in about two dozen US areas. Two negative PCRs, clearance, or symptom resolution had been documented for recovered Cohort 3 donors. Material for sequencing was PBMCs or T cells enriched from blood (not recorded which). This receptor was identified in a woman aged 55-70 years who had recovered from COVID-19.

CDR3 protein: CASSQELVTDTQYF. The CDR3 DNA reads TGTGCCAGCAGCCAAGAACTAGTAACAGATACGCAGTATTTT. V is TRBV3-1 (or the pseudogene TRBV3-2) and J is TRBJ2-3; perhaps TRBD2 as D (5 bases). Germline lookup yields CDR1 LGHDT and CDR2 YNNKEL (reference sequence). CDR3 length: 14 residues. The germline V and J ends were trimmed by 0 bases and 3 bases, with 7 bases remaining between them.